This T cell receptor beta chain appears in the sequencing data of a study of technical replicates of blood from a few donors. Sequenced by immunoSEQ multiplex PCR; TCRdb stores in-frame clones only, minus some. In the table there are around 83,000 clones, 90% to 95% of which are singletons. The CDR3 runs to 16 residues. V shed 3 bases and J 3 bases; nucleotides not matched to a gene: 9. Germline V gene data show CDR1 as SGDLS and CDR2 as YYNGEE. The sequence was obtained from a human donor in good health. The genes are TRBV9 and TRBJ1-3, with 7 bases identical to TRBD1. Sequencing input: T cells isolated from PBMCs. The CDR3, as DNA: TGTGCCAGCAGCGGAGACACAGGGGAATTTGGAAACACCATATATTTT. Translation gives CASSGDTGEFGNTIYF.